In this sample, the clone carrying this T cell receptor beta chain turned up once. The sample comes from a study of blood T cell repertoires in COVID-19. Study information: Sites in the United States, Italy and Spain provided acute and convalescent COVID-19 samples. The cDNA or gDNA used as material had been derived from T cells, B-cell-depleted T cells, or PBMCs.

Original analysis: From reference gene primer amplification, estimates of nucleated cell counts were derived. Sequencing was performed with immunoSEQ multiplex PCR; in TCRdb, only in-frame clones are kept and a portion is missing. The V and J calls and clone size are taken from that table; D and trimming were inferred from the DNA. The table has tens of thousands of clones, under 90% seen once. The CDR3 covers 14 residues. CDR1 is LGHDT, CDR2 YNNKEL, per germline (reference sequence). Deletions cut 3 bases from V and 0 bases from J, with 3 bases between. The sequenced material came from peripheral blood. The clonotype comes from a human donor in a cohort sampled during active COVID-19. The chain is built from TRBV3-1 (or the pseudogene TRBV3-2) and TRBJ2-6; D not resolved. The CDR3 DNA reads TGTGCCAGCAGCCACCTCTCTGGGGCCAACGTCCTGACTTTC. This codes for CASSHLSGANVLTF.